Each of the 2 T cell receptor beta chains below was sequenced from the same sample in a study of shared T cell receptors in the human thymus. Using immunoSEQ multiplex PCR, the repertoire was profiled, and TCRdb retains in-frame clones only, with some absent. This table holds approximately 400,000 clones, roughly 94% found once. The sequencing input was thymocytes. The receptors originated from a human donor.

This clone was seen only a few times. This sequence joins TRBV19 and TRBJ1-5; D may be TRBD1 (5 bases). CDR1 is LNHDA, CDR2 SQIVND, per germline (reference sequence). The CDR3 has 20 residues. V lost 4 bases and J lost 2, with 27 bases in between. CDR3 loop: CASSTYYRKTRHIGNQPQHF. The CDR3 DNA sequence: TGTGCCAGTAGTACATATTACAGGAAAACACGGCATATTGGCAATCAGCCCCAGCATTTT.

V gene TRBV11-2 combines with J gene TRBJ2-1, with 11 bases fitting TRBD2. The CDR3 is made up of 17 amino acids. CDR1 and CDR2 from the germline V gene are SGHAT and FQNNGV. Germline trimming cut 1 base from V and 2 bases from J; bases unmatched to any gene: 4. CDR3 nucleotide sequence: TGTGCCAGCAGCTTAGGGGAACTAGCGGGAGCCTACAATGAGCAGTTCTTC. The encoded protein is CASSLGELAGAYNEQFF. Supplemented by reference TRBV11-2 and TRBJ2-1, the full variable domain reads EAGVAQSPRYKIIEKRQSVAFWCNPISGHATLYWYQQILGQGPKLLIQFQNNGVVDDSQLPKDRFSAERLKGVDSTLKIQPAKLEDSAVYLCASSLGELAGAYNEQFFGPGTRLTVL.